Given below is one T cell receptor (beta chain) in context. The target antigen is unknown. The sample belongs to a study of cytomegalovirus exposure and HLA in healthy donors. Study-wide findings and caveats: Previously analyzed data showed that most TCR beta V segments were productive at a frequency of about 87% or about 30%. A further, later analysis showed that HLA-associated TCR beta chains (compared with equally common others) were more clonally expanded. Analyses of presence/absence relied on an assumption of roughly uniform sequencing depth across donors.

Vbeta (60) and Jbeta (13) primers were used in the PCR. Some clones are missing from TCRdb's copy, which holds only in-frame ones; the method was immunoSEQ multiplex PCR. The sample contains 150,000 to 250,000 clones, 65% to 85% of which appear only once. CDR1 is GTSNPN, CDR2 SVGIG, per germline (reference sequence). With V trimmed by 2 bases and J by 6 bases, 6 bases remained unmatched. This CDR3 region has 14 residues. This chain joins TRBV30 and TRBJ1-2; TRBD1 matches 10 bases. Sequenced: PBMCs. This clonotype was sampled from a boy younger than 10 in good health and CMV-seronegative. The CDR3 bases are TGTGCCTGGAGTACAGGGACAGGGGTTGATGGCTACACCTTC. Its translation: CAWSTGTGVDGYTF.